The subject of this entry is one TCR beta chain. Profiled with immunoSEQ multiplex PCR; TCRdb holds only in-frame clones, not every one. The data contain tens of thousands of clones, 65% to 85% of them seen just once; the ten biggest clones take up less than 20%. These data belong to a study of control samples from healthy donors and cancer patients. The sequencing sample was made of blood. The receptor's source is a man aged 55-75 years in good health.

The CDR3 coding sequence is TGTGCCAGCACCCTACGGGTCAATTCCGGGGAGCTGTTTTTT. Translated: CASTLRVNSGELFF. The chain joins TRBV6-5 to TRBJ2-2, with D hard to call. This CDR3 is built from 14 residues. CDR1 and CDR2 (germline): MNHEY, SVGAGI. V was trimmed by 7 bases and J by 6 bases, leaving 15 bases between them.